This T cell receptor beta chain originates from a study of response to subunit inactivated influenza vaccine. Study results and limitations: Authors suggested each seasonal influenza vaccination recruits few new T cells.

Concerning this clonotype: Its antigen is unidentified.

This CDR3 is built from 17 residues. V was pared by 1 base and J by 3 bases, with 8 bases of the junction left unmatched. Germline CDR1 reads SGHAT; CDR2 reads FQNNGV. TCRdb called the RT-PCR reads again in MiXCR, with one record for every CDR3 protein. The sample consists of some 640,000 distinct CDR3 sequences, about 15% of them appearing once. Sequenced material: PBMCs from blood, taken 14 to 15 days before vaccination. The clonotype comes from a man aged 50-59 years who received an inactivated influenza vaccine. V is TRBV11-2 and J is TRBJ2-7; TRBD2 aligns across 11 bases. CDR3 DNA: TGTGCCAGCAGCTTAGTGATGGGACTAGCGGCTATCTACGAGCAGTACTTC. Its protein is CASSLVMGLAAIYEQYF.